Below, 20 T cell receptor beta chains from the same sample are listed, as sequenced in a study of shared clonotypes between healthy human individuals. The repertoire was sequenced with immunoSEQ multiplex PCR; TCRdb's copy has only in-frame clones and lacks some. The sample contains 2 million to 2.5 million clones, less than 95% of which appear only once. Sequencing was carried out using naive CD4+ T cells from PBMCs. Subset: CD45RA+ positively selected. Source of these receptors: a young man in good health. Some clones in this sample may be carry-over from other donors' samples.

V is TRBV19 and J is TRBJ1-4; no firm D call. CDR1 LNHDA and CDR2 SQIVND come from the germline V gene (reference sequence). V lost 4 bases, J lost 4 bases, and 13 bases lay in between. CDR3 size: 15 residues. The CDR3 DNA sequence: TGTGCCAGTAGTACGTCCCGACACCTTAATGAAAAACTGTTTTTT. Its translation: CASSTSRHLNEKLFF.

This rearrangement joins TRBV19 to TRBJ1-5; a weak D match, TRBD1 (5 bases). The CDR3 contains 16 residues. Germline loops: CDR1 LNHDA, CDR2 SQIVND (reference sequence). Trimming cost V 4 bases and J 2 bases, with 15 bases left between them. CDR3 DNA sequence: TGTGCCAGTAGTACCACCTCAGGGACGGGCAATCAGCCCCAGCATTTT. This encodes CASSTTSGTGNQPQHF.

Here the CDR3 reads CASSFSAGAPSGANVLTF. The CDR3 nucleotides read TGTGCCAGCAGCTTTTCGGCAGGGGCTCCCTCTGGGGCCAACGTCCTGACTTTC. V and J are TRBV5-6 and TRBJ2-6, with D tentatively TRBD1 (6 bases). Trimming took off 2 bases at V and 0 bases at J, with 15 bases between the two ends. The CDR3 is made up of 18 amino acids. Per germline, CDR1 SGHDT and CDR2 YYEEEE.

The chain couples TRBV6-5 to TRBJ2-5; D gene ambiguous. V was shortened by 2 bases and J by 1 base, with 5 bases between the two germline ends. Looked up from germline, CDR1 is MNHEY and CDR2 is SVGAGI. This CDR3 has 13 residues. CDR3 nucleotide sequence: TGTGCCAGCAGTTACCCCGGCCAAGAGACCCAGTACTTC. Protein product: CASSYPGQETQYF.

This clone was seen once. The chain has TRBV19 and TRBJ1-2, with 7 bases fitting TRBD1. Trimming cost V 3 bases and J 2 bases; bases outside gene matches: 6. Germline loops: CDR1 LNHDA, CDR2 SQIVND (reference sequence). The CDR3 sequence is 15 residues long. CDR3 nucleotides: TGTGCCAGTAGTATGGGGCAGGGGGTGAACTATGGCTACACCTTC. Amino acids: CASSMGQGVNYGYTF.

The chain is built from TRBV5-1 and TRBJ2-2, with TRBD1 identical over 7 bases. CDR3 size: 13 residues. The V and J ends lost 7 bases and 4 bases, in that order; junction bases with no gene match: 4. The germline V gene has CDR1 SGHRS and CDR2 YFSETQ. For the CDR3, the DNA is TGCGCCAGCGGGACAGTCGGCACCGGGGAGCTGTTTTTT. Residues: CASGTVGTGELFF.

This clone occurred a few times. This chain links TRBV7-9 with TRBJ1-1; D perhaps matches TRBD1 (5 bases). The germline V gene encodes CDR1 SEHNR and CDR2 FQNEAQ (reference sequence). V lost 3 bases and J 13 bases, leaving 21 bases between the germline ends. CDR3 size: 14 residues. The CDR3 coding sequence is TGTGCCAGCAGCTTCACTACAACAGGCAGCAGTGTTTTCTTT. It is translated as CASSFTTTGSSVFF. Using reference TRBV7-9 and TRBJ1-1 for the parts outside the CDR3, the full variable domain is DTGVSQNPRHKITKRGQNVTFRCDPISEHNRLYWYRQTLGQGPEFLTYFQNEAQLEKSRLLSDRFSAERPKGSFSTLEIQRTEQGDSAMYLCASSFTTTGSSVFFGQGTRLTVV.

V and J are TRBV7-2 and TRBJ2-3, with D perhaps matching TRBD1 (5 bases). The CDR3 loop spans 16 amino acids. In germline, CDR1 is SGHTA, CDR2 FQGNSA. V shed 1 base and J shed 2 bases, with 13 bases lying between them. CDR3 loop: CASSLVSTETTDTQYF. In DNA, the CDR3 is TGTGCCAGCAGCTTAGTTTCGACAGAGACCACAGATACGCAGTATTTT.

The chain carries TRBV28 and TRBJ2-7; D perhaps matches TRBD1 (5 bases). The CDR3 totals 17 residues. Trimming stripped 2 bases from V and 3 bases from J, with 20 bases between. Germline CDR1 MDHEN, CDR2 SYDVKM. This chain's CDR3 is CASSLVDTRTDDYEQYF. The CDR3 region has the DNA TGTGCCAGCAGTTTAGTGGACACCCGGACGGACGACTACGAGCAGTACTTC.

This clone was recorded once. The chain has TRBV5-1 and TRBJ2-2; 9 positions agree with TRBD1. The V gene end was trimmed by 6 bases and the J gene end by 5 bases; junction bases not matched to a gene: 5. CDR1 and CDR2 from the germline V gene are SGHRS and YFSETQ. This CDR3 contains 14 residues. The CDR3 reads CASNRGLGTGELFF. The CDR3 region has the DNA TGCGCCAGCAACAGGGGGCTAGGGACCGGGGAGCTGTTTTTT. Drawing the rest from reference TRBV5-1 and TRBJ2-2, the complete variable domain is KAGVTQTPRYLIKTRGQQVTLSCSPISGHRSVSWYQQTPGQGLQFLFEYFSETQRNKGNFPGRFSGRQFSNSRSEMNVSTLELGDSALYLCASNRGLGTGELFFGEGSRLTVL.

V is TRBV19 and J is TRBJ2-4; no clear D gene. Per germline, CDR1 LNHDA and CDR2 SQIVND (reference sequence). Trimming pared 7 bases from V and 5 bases from J, leaving 6 bases between. The CDR3 contains 11 residues. The CDR3 spells CASTNQNIQYF. In DNA, the CDR3 is TGTGCCAGTACAAACCAAAACATTCAGTACTTC.

V is TRBV14 and J is TRBJ2-5; D perhaps matches TRBD1 (6 bases). Germline CDR1 is SGHDN and CDR2 is FVKESK. Trimming stripped 0 bases from V and 5 bases from J, with 13 bases between. This CDR3 region has 15 residues. In DNA, the CDR3 is TGTGCCAGCAGCCAAGATCTGGGGGCGGCGGAGACCCAGTACTTC. It is translated as CASSQDLGAAETQYF.

J is TRBJ1-2 and V is TRBV29-1; TRBD1 agrees at 7 bases. V lost 7 bases, J lost 4 bases, and 12 bases stayed unmatched. The CDR3 contains 14 residues. Per the germline V gene, CDR1 is SQVTM and CDR2 is ANQGSEA. The CDR3, as DNA: TGCAGCGCCTCGGGGACAGCAAACCCCTATGGCTACACCTTC. Its protein is CSASGTANPYGYTF.

This clone was found once. The chain uses TRBV29-1 and TRBJ2-3; possibly TRBD1 for D (5 bases). Looked up from germline, CDR1 is SQVTM and CDR2 is ANQGSEA. Trimming removed 4 bases at V and 2 bases at J, with 10 bases between. This CDR3 comprises 13 residues. CDR3 protein: CSVVGALTDTQYF. The DNA of the CDR3 is TGCAGCGTTGTAGGGGCCCTCACAGATACGCAGTATTTT.

This chain connects TRBV14 to TRBJ2-3; either TRBD1 or TRBD2 may fit D (5 bases each). V lost 5 bases to trimming and J lost 3 bases, with 12 bases between them. Germline values: CDR1 SGHDN, CDR2 FVKESK. The CDR3 spans 14 residues. CDR3 bases: TGTGCCAGCAGCAACCGGGACGTGACAGATACGCAGTATTTT. It codes for CASSNRDVTDTQYF.

CDR3 DNA: TGTGCCAGCAGCCCACCGGGACTCACGTGGGACAATGAGCAGTTCTTC. It translates to CASSPPGLTWDNEQFF. The V call is TRBV28, the J call TRBJ2-1; TRBD2 might be the D (6 bases). Germline CDR1 reads MDHEN; CDR2 reads SYDVKM. V shed 6 bases and J shed 5 bases, with 20 bases lying between them. The CDR3 contains 16 residues.

This rearrangement joins TRBV10-1 to TRBJ2-3; TRBD2 matches 7 bases. Germline V gene lookup returns CDR1 WNHNN and CDR2 SYGVQD (reference sequence). J gave up 2 bases and V 2 bases, and 4 bases lay outside the gene matches. This CDR3 is built from 15 residues. In DNA, the CDR3 is TGCGCCAGCAGTGAGGGGCTAGCGGCCACAGATACGCAGTATTTT. Protein: CASSEGLAATDTQYF.

A remark on this clone: Other DNA sequences in this specimen translate into the identical CDR3. This chain joins TRBV5-1 and TRBJ1-3; 7 nucleotides line up with TRBD1. Germline CDR1 is SGHRS and CDR2 is YFSETQ. With 0 bases clipped from V and 3 bases from J, the junction kept 0 bases outside the gene matches. This CDR3 is 14 amino acids long. CDR3 DNA sequence: TGCGCCAGCAGCTTGGGACAGGGTGGAAACACCATATATTTT. This sequence encodes CASSLGQGGNTIYF.

The chain couples TRBV7-8 to TRBJ2-5; D remains unclear. CDR1 and CDR2 (germline): SGHVS, FQNEAQ. CDR3 size: 13 residues. Trimming cost V 0 bases and J 5 bases, with 7 bases left between them. CDR3 residues: CASSLAVRETQYF. CDR3 bases: TGTGCCAGCAGCTTAGCGGTTAGGGAGACCCAGTACTTC.

The V and J genes are TRBV6-1 and TRBJ1-2; 7 bases fit TRBD1. The CDR3 has 14 residues. In germline, CDR1 is MNHNS, CDR2 SASEGT. V shed 2 bases, J shed 4 bases, and the junction held 4 bases outside the gene matches. The CDR3 protein is CASSERTGSYGYTF. For the CDR3, the DNA is TGTGCCAGCAGTGAAAGGACAGGTTCCTATGGCTACACCTTC.